The present TCR beta chain was sequenced within a study of monozygotic twins with inflammatory bowel disease. TCRdb reanalyzed the 5' RACE reads and collapses them to one entry per CDR3 protein, without DNA. This table lists around 220,000 distinct CDR3 sequences. The germline CDR1 and CDR2 sequences are DFQATT and SNEGSKA (reference sequence). The CDR3 extends over 17 amino acids. This TCR was recovered from a human donor with ulcerative colitis or Crohn's disease, or a healthy co-twin of an affected twin (not recorded which). This sequence joins TRBV20-1 and TRBJ2-3; the D call of TRBD2 rests on TCRdb alone, since no DNA is present to check it. Sample: blood. The CDR3 reads CSARDVGGRVSTDTQYF.